This T cell receptor (beta chain) was observed in a study of cytomegalovirus exposure and HLA in healthy donors. In the study overall: An early data release held tens of millions of unique TCRs from HLA-typed donors.

PCR amplification relied on 60 Vbeta primers (plus 13 Jbeta primers). Clones were read by immunoSEQ multiplex PCR, and TCRdb kept only the in-frame ones, dropping some. Of about 140,000 clones in the sample, 70% to 80% were seen once. The source is a female donor in good health and CMV-seronegative. Sequencing was carried out using PBMCs.

CDR3 residues: CASSVGREGKLFF. CDR3 sequence (DNA): TGTGCCAGCAGCGTAGGGCGAGAGGGAAAACTGTTTTTT. The gene calls are TRBV9 and TRBJ1-4; the D is unclear. CDR3 length equals 13 residues. Germline values: CDR1 SGDLS, CDR2 YYNGEE. The V and J ends lost 0 bases and 10 bases respectively, with 10 bases between them.